This paragraph covers one T cell receptor (beta chain) sequence. These data originate in a study of cytomegalovirus exposure and HLA in healthy donors. The CDR3 is made up of 15 amino acids. V was pared by 6 bases and J by 8 bases, with 15 bases of the junction left unmatched. Germline V gene data show CDR1 as MNHEY and CDR2 as SVGAGI. PCR amplification relied on 60 Vbeta primers (plus 13 Jbeta primers). The repertoire was sequenced with immunoSEQ multiplex PCR; TCRdb's copy has only in-frame clones and lacks some. The sample includes 150,000 or so clones, around 80% seen only once; the top ten take approximately 6.8%.

Material: PBMCs. V gene TRBV6-5 combines with J gene TRBJ1-2; TRBD1 matches at 7 bases. The TCR originated in a male donor in good health and CMV-seropositive. The CDR3: CASSWTGSRSEGYTF. The CDR3 nucleotides read TGTGCCAGCAGCTGGACAGGTTCAAGGTCTGAGGGCTACACCTTC.